Sequencing of this TCR beta chain was carried out in a study of response to subunit inactivated influenza vaccine. The study's findings and limits: Every seasonal influenza vaccination brings in few new T cells, the authors suggested.

This clonotype was detected a few times. Its cognate antigen is unknown. TCRdb redid the calling of the RT-PCR reads with MiXCR, one entry per CDR3 protein. This table holds about 780,000 distinct CDR3 sequences, around a sixth found once. Germline loops: CDR1 MNHEY, CDR2 SVGEGT. V lost 6 bases to trimming and J lost 1 base, with 15 bases between them. The CDR3 has 15 amino acids. This TCR derives from a man aged 50 to 60 who received an inactivated influenza vaccine. This chain uses TRBV6-2 or TRBV6-3 with TRBJ2-5; D is possibly TRBD1 (6 bases). The starting material was PBMCs from blood, obtained roughly 5 days after vaccination. The CDR3 DNA follows: TGTGCCAGCAGAGCAGAAAGGGGGACCCAAGAGACCCAGTACTTC. Protein: CASRAERGTQETQYF.